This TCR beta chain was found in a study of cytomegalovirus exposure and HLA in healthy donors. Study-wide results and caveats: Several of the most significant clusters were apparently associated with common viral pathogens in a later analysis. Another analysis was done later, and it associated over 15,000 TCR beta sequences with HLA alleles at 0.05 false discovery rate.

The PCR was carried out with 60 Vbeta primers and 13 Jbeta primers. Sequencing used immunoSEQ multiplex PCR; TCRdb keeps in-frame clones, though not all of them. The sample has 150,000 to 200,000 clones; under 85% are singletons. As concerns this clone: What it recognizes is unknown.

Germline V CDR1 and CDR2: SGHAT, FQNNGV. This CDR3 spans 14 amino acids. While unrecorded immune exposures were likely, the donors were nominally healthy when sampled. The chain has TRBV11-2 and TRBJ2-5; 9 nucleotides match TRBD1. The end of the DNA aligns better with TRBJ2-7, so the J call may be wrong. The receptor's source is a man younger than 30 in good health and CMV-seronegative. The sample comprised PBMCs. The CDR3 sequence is CASSLGQGAYEQYF. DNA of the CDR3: TGTGCCAGCAGCTTAGGACAGGGGGCCTACGAGCAGTACTTC.